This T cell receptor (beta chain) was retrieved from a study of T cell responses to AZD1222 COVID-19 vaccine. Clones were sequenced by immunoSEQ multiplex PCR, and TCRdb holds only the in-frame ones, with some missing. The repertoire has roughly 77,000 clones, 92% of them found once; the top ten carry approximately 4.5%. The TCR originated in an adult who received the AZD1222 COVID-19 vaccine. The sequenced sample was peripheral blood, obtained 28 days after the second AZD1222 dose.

The CDR3 coding sequence is TGTGCCAGCAGCCCTGTTGGCTACTATGGCTACACCTTC. It yields the protein CASSPVGYYGYTF. The chain is built from TRBV7-9 and TRBJ1-2; D uncertain. Trimming left V 5 bases short and J 3 bases short, with 10 bases between. The germline V gene encodes CDR1 SEHNR and CDR2 FQNEAQ (reference sequence). The CDR3 extends over 13 amino acids.